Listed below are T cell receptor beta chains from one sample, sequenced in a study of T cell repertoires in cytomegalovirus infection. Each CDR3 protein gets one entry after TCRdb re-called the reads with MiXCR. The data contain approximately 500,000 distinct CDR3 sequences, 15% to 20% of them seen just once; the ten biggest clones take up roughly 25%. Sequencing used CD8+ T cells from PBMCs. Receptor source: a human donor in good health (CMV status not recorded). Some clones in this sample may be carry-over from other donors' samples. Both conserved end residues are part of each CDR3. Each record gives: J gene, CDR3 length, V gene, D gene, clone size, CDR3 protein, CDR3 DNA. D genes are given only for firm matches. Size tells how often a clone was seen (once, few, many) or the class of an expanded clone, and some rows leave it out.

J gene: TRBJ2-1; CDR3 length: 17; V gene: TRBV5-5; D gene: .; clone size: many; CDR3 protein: CASSLARAGMAYNEQFF; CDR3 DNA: TGTGCCAGCAGCCTGGCCCGGGCGGGGATGGCCTACAATGAGCAGTTCTTC
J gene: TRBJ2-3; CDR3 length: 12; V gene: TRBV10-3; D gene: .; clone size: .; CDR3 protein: CAISVRTDTTYF; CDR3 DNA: TGTGCCATCAGTGTCCGCACAGATACGACGTATTTT
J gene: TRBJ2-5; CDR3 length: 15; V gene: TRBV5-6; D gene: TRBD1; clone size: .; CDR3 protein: CASSSPDRGGETQYF; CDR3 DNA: TGTGCCAGCAGCTCCCCCGACAGGGGAGGAGAGACCCAGTACTTC
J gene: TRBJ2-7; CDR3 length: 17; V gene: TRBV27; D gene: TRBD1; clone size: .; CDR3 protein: CASSLSNQGQEAYEQYF; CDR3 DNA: TGTGCCAGCAGTTTATCGAACCAGGGACAGGAGGCCTACGAGCAGTACTTC
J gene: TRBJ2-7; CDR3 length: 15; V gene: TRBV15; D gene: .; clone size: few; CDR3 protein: CATSREGGPGYEQYF; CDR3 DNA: TGTGCCACCAGCAGAGAGGGAGGCCCAGGTTACGAGCAGTACTTC
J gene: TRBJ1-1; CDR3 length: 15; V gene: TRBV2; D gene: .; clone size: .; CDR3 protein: CASRDTTGLNTEAFF; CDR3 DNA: TGTGCCAGCAGAGACACGACAGGCCTGAACACTGAAGCTTTCTTT
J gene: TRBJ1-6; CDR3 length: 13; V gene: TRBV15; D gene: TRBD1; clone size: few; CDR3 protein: CATSSDRDSPLHF; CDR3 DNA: TGTGCCACCAGCAGTGACAGGGATTCACCCCTCCACTTT
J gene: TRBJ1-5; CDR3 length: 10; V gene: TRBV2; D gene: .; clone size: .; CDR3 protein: CASSDGVLHF; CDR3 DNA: TGTGCCAGCAGTGATGGGGTATTGCATTTT
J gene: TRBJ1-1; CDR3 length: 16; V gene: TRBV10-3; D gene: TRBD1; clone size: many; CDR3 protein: CAISSMDRASGTEAFF; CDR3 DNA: TGTGCCATCAGTTCCATGGACAGGGCAAGCGGCACTGAAGCTTTCTTT
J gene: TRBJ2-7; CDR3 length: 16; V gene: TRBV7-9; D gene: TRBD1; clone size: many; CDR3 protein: CASSSAPQTGGVEQYF; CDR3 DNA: TGTGCCAGCAGCTCTGCTCCCCAGACAGGGGGCGTCGAGCAGTACTTC
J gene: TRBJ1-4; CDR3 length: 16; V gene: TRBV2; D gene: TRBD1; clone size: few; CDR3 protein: CASSEAQGGLGEKLFF; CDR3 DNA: TGTGCCAGCAGTGAAGCGCAAGGGGGCTTGGGTGAAAAACTGTTTTTT
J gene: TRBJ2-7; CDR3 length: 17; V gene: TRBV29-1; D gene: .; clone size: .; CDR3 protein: CSVEGASVPGRGKEQYF; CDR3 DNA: TGCAGCGTTGAGGGGGCGTCTGTCCCGGGACGGGGGAAGGAGCAGTACTTC
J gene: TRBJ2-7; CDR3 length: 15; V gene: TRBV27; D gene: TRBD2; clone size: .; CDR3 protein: CASNPRREGHYEQYF; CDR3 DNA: TGTGCCAGCAACCCCAGGCGGGAGGGCCACTACGAGCAGTACTTC
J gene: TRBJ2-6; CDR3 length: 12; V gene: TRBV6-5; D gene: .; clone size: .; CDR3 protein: CASRSGANVLTF; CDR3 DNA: TGTGCCAGCCGATCTGGGGCCAACGTCCTGACTTTC
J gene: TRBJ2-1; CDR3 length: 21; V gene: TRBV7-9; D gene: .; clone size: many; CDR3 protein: CASSGKRSWGVPQSSYNEQFF; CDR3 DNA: TGTGCCAGCAGCGGAAAGAGGTCGTGGGGAGTACCTCAAAGCTCCTACAATGAGCAGTTCTTC
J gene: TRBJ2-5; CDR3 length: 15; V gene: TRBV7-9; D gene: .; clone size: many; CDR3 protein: CASSPPDRAQETQYF; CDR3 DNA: TGTGCCAGCAGCCCACCGGACAGAGCACAAGAGACCCAGTACTTC
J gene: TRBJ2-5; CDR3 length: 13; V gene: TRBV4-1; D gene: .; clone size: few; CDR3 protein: CASSRDFKETQYF; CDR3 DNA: TGCGCCAGCAGCCGGGACTTTAAAGAGACCCAGTACTTC
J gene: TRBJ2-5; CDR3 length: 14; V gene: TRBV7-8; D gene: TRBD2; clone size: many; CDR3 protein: CASSWAGGGETQYF; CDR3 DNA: TGTGCCAGCAGCTGGGCGGGGGGTGGTGAGACCCAGTACTTC
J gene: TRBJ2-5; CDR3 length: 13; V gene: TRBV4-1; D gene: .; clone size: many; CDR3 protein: CASSPTYQETQYF; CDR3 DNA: TGCGCCAGCAGCCCGACTTACCAAGAGACCCAGTACTTC
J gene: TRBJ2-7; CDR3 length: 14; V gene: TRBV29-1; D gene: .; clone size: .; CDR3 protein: CSIEGLAGRHEQYF; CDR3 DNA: TGCAGCATTGAAGGGTTGGCAGGGAGGCACGAGCAGTACTTC
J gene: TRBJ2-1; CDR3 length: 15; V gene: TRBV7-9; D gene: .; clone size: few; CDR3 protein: CASTSGVGKPNEQFF; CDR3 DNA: TGTGCCAGCACCTCAGGAGTGGGGAAACCCAATGAGCAGTTCTTC
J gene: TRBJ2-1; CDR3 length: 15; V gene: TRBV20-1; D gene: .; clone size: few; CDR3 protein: CSATPPPVGDNEQFF; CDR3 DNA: TGCAGTGCTACCCCGCCCCCGGTGGGGGACAATGAGCAGTTCTTC
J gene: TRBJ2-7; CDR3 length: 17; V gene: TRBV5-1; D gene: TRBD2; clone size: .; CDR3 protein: CASSPGGSGSVEEEQYF; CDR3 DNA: TGCGCCAGCAGCCCAGGGGGTAGCGGGAGTGTCGAAGAGGAGCAGTACTTC
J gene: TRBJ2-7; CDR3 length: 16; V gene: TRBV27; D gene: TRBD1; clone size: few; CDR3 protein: CASSGTGGPLYYEQYF; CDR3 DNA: TGTGCCAGCAGTGGGACAGGGGGCCCGTTGTACTACGAGCAGTACTTC
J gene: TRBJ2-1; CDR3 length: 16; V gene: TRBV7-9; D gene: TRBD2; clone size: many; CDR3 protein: CASSFSGSSLYNEQFF; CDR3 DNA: TGTGCCAGCAGCTTTAGCGGGAGTTCCCTCTACAATGAGCAGTTCTTC
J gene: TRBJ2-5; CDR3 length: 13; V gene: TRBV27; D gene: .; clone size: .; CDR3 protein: CASCLAGLETQYF; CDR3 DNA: TGTGCCAGCTGTTTAGCAGGGCTAGAGACCCAGTACTTC
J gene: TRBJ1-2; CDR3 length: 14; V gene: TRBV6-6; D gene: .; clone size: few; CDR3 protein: CASSYEFLGYGYTF; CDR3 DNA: TGTGCCAGCAGTTACGAATTTTTGGGCTATGGCTACACCTTC
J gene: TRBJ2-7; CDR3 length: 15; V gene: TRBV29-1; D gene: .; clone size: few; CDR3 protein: CSVESYEGLDYEQYF; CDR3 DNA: TGCAGCGTTGAATCTTACGAGGGCCTTGATTACGAGCAGTACTTC
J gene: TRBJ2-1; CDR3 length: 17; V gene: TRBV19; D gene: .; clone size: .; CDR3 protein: CASSIPDPSRRVNEQFF; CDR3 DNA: TGTGCCAGTAGTATCCCGGACCCAAGTCGACGGGTCAATGAGCAGTTCTTC
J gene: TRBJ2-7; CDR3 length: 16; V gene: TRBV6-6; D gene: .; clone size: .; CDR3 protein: CASTFSSRDVGYEQYF; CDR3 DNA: TGTGCCAGCACTTTCTCGTCCCGGGACGTAGGTTACGAGCAGTACTTC
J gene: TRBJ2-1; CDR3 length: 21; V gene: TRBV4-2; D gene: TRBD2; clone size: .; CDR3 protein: CASSRKPEGLAGVGAYNEQFF; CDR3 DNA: TGTGCCAGCAGCCGTAAGCCCGAGGGACTAGCGGGAGTAGGCGCTTACAATGAGCAGTTCTTC
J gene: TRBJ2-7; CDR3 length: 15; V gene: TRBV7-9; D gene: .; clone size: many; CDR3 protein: CASSPRDRLAYEQYF; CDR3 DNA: TGTGCCAGCAGCCCCCGGGACAGACTAGCCTACGAGCAGTACTTC
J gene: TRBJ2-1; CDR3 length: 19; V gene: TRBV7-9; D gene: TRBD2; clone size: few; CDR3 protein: CASSLVGLAGVPGYNEQFF; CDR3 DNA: TGTGCCAGCAGCTTAGTGGGACTAGCGGGAGTTCCCGGGTACAATGAGCAGTTCTTC
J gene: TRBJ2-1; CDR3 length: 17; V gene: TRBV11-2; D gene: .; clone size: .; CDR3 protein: CASSLVFPRSSYNEQFF; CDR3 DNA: TGTGCCAGCAGCTTAGTATTTCCAAGGAGCTCCTACAATGAGCAGTTCTTC
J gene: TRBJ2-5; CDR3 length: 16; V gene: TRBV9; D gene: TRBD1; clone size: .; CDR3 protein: CASSVEGAPGVETQYF; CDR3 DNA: TGTGCCAGCAGCGTCGAGGGGGCCCCCGGCGTAGAGACCCAGTACTTC
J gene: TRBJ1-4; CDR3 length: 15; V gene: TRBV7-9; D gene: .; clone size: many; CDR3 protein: CASSPPGATNEKLFF; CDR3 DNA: TGTGCCAGCAGCCCCCCGGGGGCAACTAATGAAAAACTGTTTTTT
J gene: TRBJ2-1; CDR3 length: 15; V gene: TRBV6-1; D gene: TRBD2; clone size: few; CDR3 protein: CASSMLAEGINEQFF; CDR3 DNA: TGTGCCAGCAGTATGCTAGCGGAGGGGATCAATGAGCAGTTCTTC
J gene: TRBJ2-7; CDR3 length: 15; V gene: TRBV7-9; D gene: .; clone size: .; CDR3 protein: CASSPPVTGSYEQYF; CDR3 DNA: TGTGCCAGCAGCCCCCCGGTAACAGGGTCCTACGAGCAGTACTTC
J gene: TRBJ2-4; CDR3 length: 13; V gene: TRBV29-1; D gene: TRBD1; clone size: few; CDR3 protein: CSVETGQGVLQDF; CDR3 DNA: TGCAGCGTTGAAACTGGACAGGGTGTATTACAAGACTTC
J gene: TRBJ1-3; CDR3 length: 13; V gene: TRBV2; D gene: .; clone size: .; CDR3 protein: CASRVHQTYTIYF; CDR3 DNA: TGTGCCAGCAGGGTTCACCAAACCTACACCATATATTTT
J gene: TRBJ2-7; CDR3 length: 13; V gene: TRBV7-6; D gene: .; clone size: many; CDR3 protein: CASSLKGPGEQYF; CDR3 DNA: TGTGCCAGCAGCTTAAAAGGTCCCGGGGAGCAGTACTTC
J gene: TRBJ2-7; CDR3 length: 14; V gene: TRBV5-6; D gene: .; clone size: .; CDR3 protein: CASSWLSGDYEQYF; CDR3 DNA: TGTGCCAGCAGCTGGTTGTCTGGGGACTACGAGCAGTACTTC
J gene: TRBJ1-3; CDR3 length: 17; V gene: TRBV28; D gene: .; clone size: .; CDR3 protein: CASSPTAWRGGRNTIYF; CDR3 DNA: TGTGCCAGCAGTCCCACCGCGTGGAGGGGTGGGAGAAACACCATATATTTT